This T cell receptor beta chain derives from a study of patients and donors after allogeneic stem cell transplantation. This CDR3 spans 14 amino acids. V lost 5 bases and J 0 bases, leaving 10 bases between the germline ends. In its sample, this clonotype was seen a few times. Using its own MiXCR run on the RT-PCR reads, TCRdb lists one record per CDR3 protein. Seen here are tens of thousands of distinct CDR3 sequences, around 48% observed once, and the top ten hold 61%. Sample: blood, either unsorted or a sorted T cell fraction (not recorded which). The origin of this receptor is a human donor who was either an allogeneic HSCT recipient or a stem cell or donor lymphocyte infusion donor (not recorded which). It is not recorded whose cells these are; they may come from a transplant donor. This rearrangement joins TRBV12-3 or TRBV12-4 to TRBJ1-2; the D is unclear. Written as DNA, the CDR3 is TGTGCCAGCAGTCCCATACTAGCTAACTATGGCTACACCTTC. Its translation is CASSPILANYGYTF.